Given below is one T cell receptor beta chain in context. Its cognate antigen is unknown. Molecules of cDNA were individually given unique molecular identifiers that were attached to them. In TCRdb, the 5' RACE reads were re-called with MiXCR into one record per CDR3 protein. The data contain some 64,000 distinct CDR3 sequences, roughly 13% of them seen just once; the ten biggest clones take up about 8.6%. This CDR3 region has 13 residues. V gave up 5 bases and J gave up 7 bases, with 12 bases separating them. CDR1 and CDR2 from the germline V gene are MDHEN and SYDVKM. The data stem from a study of early T cells in non-severe SARS-CoV-2 infection. As for the study in general: Unsorted whole blood bulk RNA was sequenced, with unpaired chains. Findings of the study overall: The matching step, a VDJdb search, favored anti-spike CD8 responses and missed private and CD4 specificities.

The chain recombines TRBV28 with TRBJ2-1; D tentatively reads TRBD1 or TRBD2 (5 bases each). The sequenced sample consisted of whole blood. The clonotype comes from an adult who was a healthcare worker with PCR-confirmed SARS-CoV-2 infection or an uninfected control (not recorded which). The CDR3, as DNA: TGTGCCAGCAGTGAGGGACGGTTAAATGAGCAGTTCTTC. It is translated as CASSEGRLNEQFF.